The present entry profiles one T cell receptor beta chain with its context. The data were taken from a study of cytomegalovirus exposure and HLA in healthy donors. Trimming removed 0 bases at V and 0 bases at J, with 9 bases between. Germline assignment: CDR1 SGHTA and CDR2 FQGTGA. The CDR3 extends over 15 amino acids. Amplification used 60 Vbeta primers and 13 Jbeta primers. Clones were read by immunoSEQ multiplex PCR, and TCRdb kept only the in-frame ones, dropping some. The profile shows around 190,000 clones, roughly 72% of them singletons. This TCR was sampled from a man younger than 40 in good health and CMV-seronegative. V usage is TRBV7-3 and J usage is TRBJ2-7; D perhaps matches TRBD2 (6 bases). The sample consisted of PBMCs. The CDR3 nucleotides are TGTGCCAGCAGCTTAACAGCGACTAGCTCCTACGAGCAGTACTTC. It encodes CASSLTATSSYEQYF. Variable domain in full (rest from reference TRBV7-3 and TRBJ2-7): GAGVSQTPSNKVTEKGKYVELRCDPISGHTALYWYRQSLGQGPEFLIYFQGTGAADDSGLPNDRFFAVRPEGSVSTLKIQRTERGDSAVYLCASSLTATSSYEQYFGPGTRLTVT.